This T cell receptor (beta chain) was sequenced in a study of cytomegalovirus exposure and HLA in healthy donors. Study-level background: Ancestry clustering placed 70% to 90% of some 400 genotyped donors in the Caucasian-associated cluster.

Deletions cut 2 bases from V and 4 bases from J, with 6 bases between. The length of the CDR3 is 12 residues. The germline V gene encodes CDR1 MGHDK and CDR2 SYGVNS. Healthy bone marrow donors made up the donor group. Study outcomes and limitations: Another analysis was done later, and it associated fewer than 20,000 TCR beta sequences with HLA alleles at 0.05 false discovery rate. TCR sequences were mostly rare, though some public TCRs occurred in many donors.

The PCR contained 60 Vbeta and 13 Jbeta primers. TCRdb keeps only in-frame clones here, not all; method: immunoSEQ multiplex PCR. The table records roughly 170,000 clones, around 86% of them present only once. Concerning this clone: Its antigen is as yet unknown.

Sequencing was done on a sample of PBMCs. The clonotype originates from a man in his fifties in good health and CMV-seronegative. The chain joins TRBV25-1 to TRBJ2-7; a possible D gene is TRBD2 (5 bases). The CDR3 DNA follows: TGTGCCAGCAGTGAACGCGGGTACGAGCAGTACTTC. As protein: CASSERGYEQYF.